The 16 T cell receptor beta chains listed next were all sequenced from one sample in a study of blood T cell repertoires in COVID-19 (dated by TCRdb to the early 2020s). Library method: the immunoSEQ multiplex PCR assay. Imported from immuneACCESS, the table was reduced by TCRdb to in-frame sequences with V and J called. These copies leave out some clones; in studies compared against another copy, an unresolved V gene accounts for under half, and the cause of the remainder is not known. Counted in this sample were 300,000 to 400,000 clones; about 90% of them appeared once. The ten biggest clones cover roughly 2.1% of the sample. The specimen was peripheral blood. The origin of the receptors is an older woman with COVID-19, enrolled during active disease.

The V call is TRBV5-6, the J call TRBJ2-5; 9 bases line up with TRBD1. With V trimmed by 2 bases and J by 5 bases, 10 bases remained unmatched. The germline V gene encodes CDR1 SGHDT and CDR2 YYEEEE. The CDR3 extends over 16 amino acids. CDR3 residues: CASSFLGGQGTETQYF. The CDR3 region has the DNA TGTGCCAGCAGCTTTTTAGGAGGACAGGGGACGGAGACCCAGTACTTC.

V is TRBV27 and J is TRBJ1-1, with a possible D match to TRBD1 (5 bases). V lost 4 bases and J 3 bases, leaving 21 bases between the germline ends. Looked up from germline, CDR1 is MNHEY and CDR2 is SMNVEV (reference sequence). The CDR3 contains 17 residues. The CDR3 nucleotides read TGTGCCAGCAGTTCCCTACCAAGGGCCTGGGGCGACACTGAAGCTTTCTTT. This codes for CASSSLPRAWGDTEAFF.

This rearrangement joins TRBV5-4 to TRBJ1-1; D gene unclear. Trimming stripped 5 bases from V and 6 bases from J, with 14 bases between. The CDR3 spans 13 residues. Germline V gives CDR1 SGHNT, CDR2 YYREEE (reference sequence). CDR3 bases: TGTGCCAGCAGGACCGACCCAGGCCCTGAAGCTTTCTTT. It encodes CASRTDPGPEAFF. The complete variable domain, with remaining parts taken from reference TRBV5-4 and TRBJ1-1, reads ETGVTQSPTHLIKTRGQQVTLRCSSQSGHNTVSWYQQALGQGPQFIFQYYREEENGRGNFPPRFSGLQFPNYSSELNVNALELDDSALYLCASRTDPGPEAFFGQGTRLTVV.

The chain joins TRBV24-1 to TRBJ2-1; 7 bases line up with TRBD1. Trimming at V came to 0 bases and at J to 4 bases, leaving 5 bases not matched to a gene. The CDR3 runs 16 residues. CDR1 KGHDR and CDR2 SFDVKD come from the germline V gene. CDR3 loop: CATSDLWTGNYNEQFF. The CDR3 DNA sequence: TGTGCCACCAGTGATTTGTGGACAGGAAATTACAATGAGCAGTTCTTC.

CDR3 amino acids: CASSRDYFYNEQFF. CDR3 in DNA: TGTGCCAGCAGCCGGGACTATTTCTACAATGAGCAGTTCTTC. The chain links TRBV4-2 to TRBJ2-1; 7 bases agree with TRBD2. The junction had 3 bases not matched to a gene; V was cut back by 4 bases and J by 3 bases. The germline gives CDR1 LGHNA, CDR2 YNFKEQ. CDR3 size: 14 residues.

This chain links TRBV7-8 with TRBJ1-5; D not certain. CDR1 and CDR2 from the germline V gene are SGHVS and FQNEAQ. The CDR3 runs 16 residues. Trimming cost V 5 bases and J 0 bases, with 14 bases left between them. The chain's CDR3 is CASSPREGVSNQPQHF. The CDR3 bases are TGTGCCAGCAGCCCCCGGGAGGGAGTTAGCAATCAGCCCCAGCATTTT. Combining the CDR3 with reference TRBV7-8 and TRBJ1-5 gives the whole variable domain GAGVSQSPRYKVAKRGQDVALRCDPISGHVSLFWYQQALGQGPEFLTYFQNEAQLDKSGLPSDRFFAERPEGSVSTLKIQRTQQEDSAVYLCASSPREGVSNQPQHFGDGTRLSIL.

The chain combines TRBV15 with TRBJ1-1; 10 bases agree with TRBD1. CDR3 length: 15 amino acids. Per the germline V gene, CDR1 is LNHNV and CDR2 is YYDKDF (reference sequence). V lost 5 bases and J lost 4; bases outside the gene matches: 7. The DNA for the CDR3 is TGTGCCACCAGCCGAAACGGACAGGGGGGCACTGAAGCTTTCTTT. This translates into CATSRNGQGGTEAFF.

The chain joins TRBV18 to TRBJ1-1; 8 bases align to TRBD1. J gave up 1 base and V 6 bases, and 7 bases lay outside the gene matches. Germline CDR1 reads KGHSH; CDR2 reads LQKENI. The CDR3 contains 15 residues. The CDR3 coding sequence is TGTGCCAGCTCCCGTTCGGGACAGGAGAACACTGAAGCTTTCTTT. It encodes CASSRSGQENTEAFF.

This sequence joins TRBV19 and TRBJ2-2; 9 bases line up with TRBD1. The germline gives CDR1 LNHDA, CDR2 SQIVND (reference sequence). Trimming took 6 bases from V and 1 from J; bases not matched to a gene: 3. This CDR3 has 15 amino acids. The DNA for the CDR3 is TGTGCCAGTAGACCGGGACAGGGGAACACCGGGGAGCTGTTTTTT. Amino acids: CASRPGQGNTGELFF.

The J gene is TRBJ2-5, the V gene TRBV7-3; 8 bases align to TRBD2. CDR1 and CDR2 from the germline V gene are SGHTA and FQGTGA. The CDR3 contains 15 residues. V dropped 5 bases and J dropped 2; count of bases not matched to a gene: 7. This chain's CDR3 is CASSPGGGKQETQYF. The CDR3 bases are TGTGCCAGCAGCCCCGGGGGGGGGAAACAAGAGACCCAGTACTTC.

V and J are TRBV27 and TRBJ1-4; 7 nucleotides match TRBD1. There are 16 residues in the CDR3. Trimming at V came to 3 bases and at J to 8 bases, leaving 12 bases not matched to a gene. Germline V gene sequence: CDR1 MNHEY, CDR2 SMNVEV (reference sequence). CDR3 residues: CASSLRAGGMGEKLFF. In DNA form, the CDR3 reads TGTGCCAGCAGTTTGCGGGCAGGGGGGATGGGGGAAAAACTGTTTTTT.

This chain links TRBV19 with TRBJ1-5, with D tentatively TRBD1 (6 bases). The CDR3 spans 15 residues. Between the trimmed V and J ends, which lost 3 bases and 7 bases, there was a span of 16 bases. Germline assignment: CDR1 LNHDA and CDR2 SQIVND (reference sequence). The CDR3 DNA reads TGTGCCAGTAGTATTGAGGGGGTGTCCTCCCAGCCCCAGCATTTT. Translated, it gives CASSIEGVSSQPQHF.

The chain recombines TRBV2 with TRBJ1-1, with D possibly being TRBD1 (6 bases). This CDR3 comprises 14 residues. CDR1 and CDR2 (germline): SNHLY, FYNNEI. The ends were cut back, 7 bases at V and 4 bases at J, with 16 bases in the middle. The CDR3 DNA follows: TGTGCCAGCATCCTTACAGGGCTGGGCACTGAAGCTTTCTTT. This sequence encodes CASILTGLGTEAFF.

The rearrangement links TRBV13 to TRBJ1-1; D is ambiguous. The CDR3 consists of 13 residues. The germline V gene has CDR1 PRHDT and CDR2 FYEKMQ (reference sequence). The V gene lost 2 bases and the J gene lost 0 bases, with 4 bases spanning the gap. Written as DNA, the CDR3 is TGTGCCAGCAGCTTAATAGTGAACACTGAAGCTTTCTTT. This encodes CASSLIVNTEAFF. Combining the CDR3 with reference TRBV13 and TRBJ1-1 gives the whole variable domain AAGVIQSPRHLIKEKRETATLKCYPIPRHDTVYWYQQGPGQDPQFLISFYEKMQSDKGSIPDRFSAQQFSDYHSELNMSSLELGDSALYFCASSLIVNTEAFFGQGTRLTVV.

The chain carries TRBV27 and TRBJ2-5, with 7 nucleotides matching TRBD2. The germline gives CDR1 MNHEY, CDR2 SMNVEV (reference sequence). The junction had 13 bases not matched to a gene; V was cut back by 1 base and J by 2 bases. This CDR3 spans 18 amino acids. CDR3 nucleotides: TGTGCCAGCAGTTTATTAGTTGTCTGGGGACTACCTCAAGAGACCCAGTACTTC. Translating it yields CASSLLVVWGLPQETQYF.

The rearrangement uses TRBV21-1 and TRBJ1-3; the table names TRBD1, a call not compared with the DNA. TRBV21-1 is designated a pseudogene. This CDR3 spans 17 amino acids. The CDR3 spells CASSKKRQVHSGNTIYF. The CDR3 DNA reads as TGTGCCAGCAGCAAAAAACGACAGGTCCACTCTGGAAACACCATATATTTT.